The 26 T cell receptor beta chains given below trace back to one sample, sequenced in a study of CD4 T cells in relation to SARS-CoV-2 and coronaviruses (TCRdb year 2021). What these receptors recognize is not known. The library relied on the immunoSEQ multiplex PCR assay. TCRdb's version of the immuneACCESS table is confined to in-frame rearrangements and falls short of the full clone set. An unresolved V gene accounts for under half of the shortfall where checked; the remainder is of unknown origin. Within this sample are approximately 11,000 clones, with roughly 81% of them counted one time only. In total, the top ten clones hold 15% to 20% of the sample. CD4+ T cells from unexposed donors were collected before the COVID-19 pandemic (2011-2018). After more than nine days of culture, CD4+ T cells were isolated with the EasySep CD4+ T cell isolation kit. Sequences were obtained from CD4+ T cells from PBMCs, cultured in vitro. Every receptor here comes from a human donor in good health.

As to this clone: The junction differs from germline at one of its ends, possibly a read error. The rearrangement links TRBV19 to TRBJ2-6; D uncertain. The CDR3 is 19 amino acids. Per the germline V gene, CDR1 is LNHDA and CDR2 is SQIVND (reference sequence). The CDR3 DNA reads TGTGCCAGTAGTCTAGTGTCGACAAATCACAAAGTCCGGGCCAACGTCTTGACTTTC. It codes for CASSLVSTNHKVRANVLTF.

This chain links TRBV10-3 with TRBJ2-7; 12 bases match TRBD2. Germline CDR1 is ENHRY and CDR2 is SYGVKD. V gave up 3 bases and J gave up 7 bases; unmatched junction bases: 7. This CDR3 has 15 amino acids. The CDR3, as DNA: TGTGCCATCAGTGAATCTAGCGGGGGGGCTCGGGAGCAGTACTTC. Protein sequence: CAISESSGGAREQYF.

The V call is TRBV4-3, the J call TRBJ2-3; D may be TRBD2 (5 bases). Trimming took 1 base from V and 2 from J, leaving 10 bases between them. Germline CDR1 is LGHNA and CDR2 is YSLEER. The CDR3 has 15 amino acids. This CDR3 reads CASSQVHGNTDTQYF. The CDR3, as DNA: TGCGCCAGCAGCCAAGTCCACGGGAACACAGATACGCAGTATTTT.

The V and J genes are TRBV5-1 and TRBJ2-7; 11 positions match TRBD1. The CDR3 contains 14 residues. The V gene's germline CDR1 is SGHRS and CDR2 YFSETQ. J was trimmed by 5 bases and V by 4 bases; bases with no gene match: 5. The CDR3 protein is CASSPGTGGNEQYF. CDR3 nucleotide sequence: TGCGCCAGCAGCCCCGGGACAGGGGGGAACGAGCAGTACTTC.

The chain links TRBV7-9 to TRBJ1-1; no firm D call. The CDR3 runs 13 residues. The germline V gene encodes CDR1 SEHNR and CDR2 FQNEAQ (reference sequence). V was trimmed by 5 bases and J by 0 bases, leaving 7 bases between them. The CDR3 loop reads CASSPTVNTEAFF. In nucleotides, the CDR3 is TGTGCCAGCAGCCCAACAGTGAACACTGAAGCTTTCTTT.

This clone was seen more than once but under ten times. The gene calls are TRBV7-2 and TRBJ2-3; 7 bases agree with TRBD1. CDR1 SGHTA and CDR2 FQGNSA come from the germline V gene. The CDR3 runs 15 residues. The V and J ends lost 4 bases and 1 base, in that order; junction bases with no gene match: 5. The CDR3 nucleotides are TGTGCCAGCAGCTCTAGGGACAGACGCACAGATACGCAGTATTTT. Its protein product is CASSSRDRRTDTQYF. Full variable domain (rest looked up from reference TRBV7-2 and TRBJ2-3): GAGVSQSPSNKVTEKGKDVELRCDPISGHTALYWYRQSLGQGLEFLIYFQGNSAPDKSGLPSDRFSAERTGGSVSTLTIQRTQQEDSAVYLCASSSRDRRTDTQYFGPGTRLTVL.

This chain connects TRBV18 to TRBJ1-4; D is perhaps TRBD1 (5 bases). Per germline, CDR1 KGHSH and CDR2 LQKENI. This CDR3 has 15 amino acids. Trimming pared 0 bases from V and 14 bases from J, leaving 19 bases between. In DNA form, the CDR3 reads TGTGCCAGCTCACCACCGGCATTGCCGCGTGGGGGTCTGTTTTTT. Protein: CASSPPALPRGGLFF. The variable domain in full, completed from reference TRBV18 and TRBJ1-4, reads NAGVMQNPRHLVRRRGQEARLRCSPMKGHSHVYWYRQLPEEGLKFMVYLQKENIIDESGMPKERFSAEFPKEGPSILRIQQVVRGDSAAYFCASSPPALPRGGLFFGSGTQLSVL.

The chain combines TRBV7-8 with TRBJ1-2; D not resolved. This CDR3 has 14 amino acids. The germline V gene encodes CDR1 SGHVS and CDR2 FQNEAQ. V was shortened by 5 bases and J by 7 bases, with 17 bases between the two germline ends. CDR3 sequence (DNA): TGTGCCAGCAGCCCCGTAAGGATTTTCGGTGGCTACACCTTC. Translation: CASSPVRIFGGYTF.

V gene TRBV6-2 or TRBV6-3 combines with J gene TRBJ2-2; D ambiguous. V shed 0 bases and J shed 6 bases, with 5 bases lying between them. The CDR3 sequence is 13 residues long. Per germline, CDR1 MNHEY and CDR2 SVGEGT. The CDR3: CASSYSSPGELFF. CDR3 DNA sequence: TGTGCCAGCAGTTACTCAAGTCCCGGGGAGCTGTTTTTT.

To note about this clone: The sample contains more than one DNA sequence encoding this CDR3. J is TRBJ2-5 and V is TRBV5-4; 12 nucleotides match TRBD2. The junction had 9 bases not matched to a gene; V was cut back by 4 bases and J by 5 bases. Germline CDR1 SGHNT, CDR2 YYREEE (reference sequence). The CDR3 loop spans 16 amino acids. CDR3 sequence (DNA): TGTGCCAGCAGCCCACCTAGCGGGGGGGGTTTCGAGACCCAGTACTTC. Residues: CASSPPSGGGFETQYF.

J is TRBJ2-2 and V is TRBV9; perhaps TRBD1 as D (6 bases). CDR1 and CDR2 from the germline V gene are SGDLS and YYNGEE. Trimming removed 5 bases at V and 2 bases at J, with 10 bases between. The CDR3 is 14 amino acids. CDR3 sequence reads: CASRDSYNTGELFF. CDR3 nucleotides: TGTGCCAGCAGGGACAGCTACAACACCGGGGAGCTGTTTTTT.

V gene TRBV9 combines with J gene TRBJ2-3, with D unclear. Per germline, CDR1 SGDLS and CDR2 YYNGEE. The CDR3 totals 14 residues. V gave up 2 bases and J gave up 0 bases, with 7 bases separating them. The CDR3 spells CASSVLTSTDTQYF. For the CDR3, the DNA is TGTGCCAGCAGCGTGTTAACTAGCACAGATACGCAGTATTTT.

CDR3 in DNA: TGTGCCAGCAGTCCAGGGTTAGCCGGGTCACCCCTCCACTTT. Encoded protein: CASSPGLAGSPLHF. The rearrangement links TRBV6-5 to TRBJ1-6; D perhaps matches TRBD1 (5 bases). CDR1 and CDR2 (germline): MNHEY, SVGAGI. This CDR3 region has 14 residues. Trimming removed 5 bases at V and 10 bases at J, with 15 bases between.

This clone was seen only once. The chain uses TRBV13 and TRBJ2-1, with a tentative D call TRBD2 (7 bases). The V end lost 8 bases, the J end lost 5 bases, and 16 bases lay between the germline ends. Germline assignment: CDR1 PRHDT and CDR2 FYEKMQ (reference sequence). CDR3 length equals 14 residues. The CDR3 sequence: CASSRGGANNEQFF. The CDR3 DNA is TGTGCCAGCTCCCGAGGGGGGGCCAACAATGAGCAGTTCTTC.

V and J are TRBV2 and TRBJ1-2; the D is unclear. Per germline, CDR1 SNHLY and CDR2 FYNNEI. The CDR3 has 10 amino acids. V was shortened by 5 bases and J by 4 bases, with 2 bases between the two germline ends. CDR3 in DNA: TGTGCCAGCAGTCTCTATGGCTACACCTTC. Its protein product is CASSLYGYTF.

The chain couples TRBV30 to TRBJ1-5; D may be TRBD1 (6 bases). Trimming pared 4 bases from V and 1 base from J, leaving 8 bases between. CDR1 and CDR2 (germline): GTSNPN, SVGIG (reference sequence). The CDR3 length is 13 residues. CDR3: CAWTDRSNQPQHF. DNA of the CDR3: TGTGCCTGGACTGACAGGAGCAATCAGCCCCAGCATTTT.

The gene calls are TRBV12-5 and TRBJ1-5; D perhaps matches TRBD1 (6 bases). Trimming shortened V by 5 bases and J by 5 bases, and 13 bases separated the two germline ends. The germline CDR1 and CDR2 sequences are LGHNT and FRNRAP. The CDR3 is made up of 14 amino acids. This CDR3 is CASGGGGYDQPQHF. CDR3 nucleotides: TGTGCTAGTGGTGGAGGGGGATATGATCAGCCCCAGCATTTT. The variable domain in full, completed from reference TRBV12-5 and TRBJ1-5, reads DARVTQTPRHKVTEMGQEVTMRCQPILGHNTVFWYRQTMMQGLELLAYFRNRAPLDDSGMPKDRFSAEMPDATLATLKIQPSEPRDSAVYFCASGGGGYDQPQHFGDGTRLSIL.

This chain connects TRBV7-9 to TRBJ2-2; tentatively, D is TRBD1 (6 bases). V was shortened by 10 bases and J by 6 bases, with 15 bases between the two germline ends. The CDR3 contains 13 residues. Germline V gene sequence: CDR1 SEHNR, CDR2 FQNEAQ (reference sequence). Written as DNA, the CDR3 is TGTGCCACCAGGGACATCTGGGCCGGGGAGCTGTTTTTT. Translated, it gives CATRDIWAGELFF.

V and J are TRBV7-2 and TRBJ2-3, with 8 bases matching TRBD2. J gave up 4 bases and V 1 base, and 4 bases lay outside the gene matches. CDR3 length: 15 residues. The germline CDR1 and CDR2 sequences are SGHTA and FQGNSA. CDR3 nucleotide sequence: TGTGCCAGCAGCTTAGAAGTTAGCGGGGCAGATACGCAGTATTTT. It is translated as CASSLEVSGADTQYF.

This chain uses TRBV5-3 with TRBJ2-1, with 10 bases identical to TRBD2. TRBV5-3 is assigned to the ORF class and has an uncertain function. The CDR3 sequence is 16 residues long. V dropped 1 base and J dropped 7; count of bases not matched to a gene: 8. CDR3 amino acids: CARSLSPGLAWNEQFF. CDR3 in DNA: TGTGCCAGAAGCTTGTCACCGGGACTAGCGTGGAATGAGCAGTTCTTC.

This chain joins TRBV19 and TRBJ1-4; D not resolved. Per germline, CDR1 LNHDA and CDR2 SQIVND (reference sequence). V gave up 8 bases and J gave up 11 bases, with 9 bases separating them. The CDR3 consists of 10 residues. CDR3 region: CASRRGKLFF. The CDR3 DNA follows: TGTGCCAGTCGCCGCGGGAAACTGTTTTTT.

The V call is TRBV28, the J call TRBJ1-3, with TRBD1 matching over 8 bases. Germline V gene data show CDR1 as MDHEN and CDR2 as SYDVKM. The CDR3 loop spans 15 amino acids. V lost 7 bases, J lost 1 base, and 6 bases stayed unmatched. CDR3 sequence: CASTLRTGSGNTIYF. For the CDR3, the DNA is TGTGCCAGCACCCTAAGGACAGGGTCTGGAAACACCATATATTTT.

The chain has TRBV29-1 and TRBJ2-2; 14 nucleotides match TRBD2. CDR1 is SQVTM and CDR2 is ANQGSEA in the germline V gene. V gave up 4 bases and J gave up 7 bases; unmatched junction bases: 5. The CDR3 is 15 residues long. CDR3 DNA sequence: TGCAGCGTTGGACTAGCGGGAGGGAGAGGCGGGGAGCTGTTTTTT. Protein product: CSVGLAGGRGGELFF.

This clone was seen once. The CDR3 loop is CASSPGVRAYEQYF. In nucleotides, the CDR3 is TGCGCCAGCAGCCCCGGGGTCAGAGCCTACGAGCAGTACTTC. The rearrangement joins TRBV4-3 to TRBJ2-7; tentative D call: TRBD2 (5 bases). Germline CDR1 reads LGHNA; CDR2 reads YSLEER. The CDR3 sequence is 14 residues long. V was clipped by 4 bases and J by 2 bases, with 12 bases between them.

This chain joins TRBV4-2 and TRBJ2-7; 10 bases are shared with TRBD2. Germline loops: CDR1 LGHNA, CDR2 YNFKEQ. J was trimmed by 4 bases and V by 0 bases; bases with no gene match: 6. The CDR3 totals 16 residues. The CDR3 is CASSQERGLAIYEQYF. In DNA form, the CDR3 reads TGTGCCAGCAGCCAAGAGAGGGGACTAGCGATTTACGAGCAGTACTTC.

The J gene is TRBJ1-1, the V gene TRBV6-5, with D tentatively TRBD1 (6 bases). The CDR3 spans 13 residues. V was cut by 10 bases and J by 0 bases, with 12 bases left in between. Germline CDR1 MNHEY, CDR2 SVGAGI. The CDR3 is CAIWTAMNTEAFF. CDR3 in DNA: TGTGCCATCTGGACAGCGATGAACACTGAAGCTTTCTTT.